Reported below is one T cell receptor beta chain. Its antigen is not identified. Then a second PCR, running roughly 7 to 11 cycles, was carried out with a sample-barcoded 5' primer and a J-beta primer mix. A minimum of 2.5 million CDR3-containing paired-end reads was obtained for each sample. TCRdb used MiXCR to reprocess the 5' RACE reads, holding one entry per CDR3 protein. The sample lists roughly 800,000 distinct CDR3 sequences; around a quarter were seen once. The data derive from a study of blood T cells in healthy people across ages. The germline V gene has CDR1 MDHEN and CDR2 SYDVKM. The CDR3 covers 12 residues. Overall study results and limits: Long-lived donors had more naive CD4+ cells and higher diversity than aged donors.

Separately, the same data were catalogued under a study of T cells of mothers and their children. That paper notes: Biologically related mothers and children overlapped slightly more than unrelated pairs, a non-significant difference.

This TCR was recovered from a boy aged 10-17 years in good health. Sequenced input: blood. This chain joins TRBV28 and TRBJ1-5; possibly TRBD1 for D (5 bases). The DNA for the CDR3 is TGTGCTAAGGGTAGGGGCCATCAGCCCCAGCATTTT. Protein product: CAKGRGHQPQHF. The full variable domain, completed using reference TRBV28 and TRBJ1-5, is DVKVTQSSRYLVKRTGEKVFLECVQDMDHENMFWYRQDPGLGLRLIYFSYDVKMKEKGDIPEGYSVSREKKERFSLILESASTNQTSMYLCAKGRGHQPQHFGDGTRLSIL.